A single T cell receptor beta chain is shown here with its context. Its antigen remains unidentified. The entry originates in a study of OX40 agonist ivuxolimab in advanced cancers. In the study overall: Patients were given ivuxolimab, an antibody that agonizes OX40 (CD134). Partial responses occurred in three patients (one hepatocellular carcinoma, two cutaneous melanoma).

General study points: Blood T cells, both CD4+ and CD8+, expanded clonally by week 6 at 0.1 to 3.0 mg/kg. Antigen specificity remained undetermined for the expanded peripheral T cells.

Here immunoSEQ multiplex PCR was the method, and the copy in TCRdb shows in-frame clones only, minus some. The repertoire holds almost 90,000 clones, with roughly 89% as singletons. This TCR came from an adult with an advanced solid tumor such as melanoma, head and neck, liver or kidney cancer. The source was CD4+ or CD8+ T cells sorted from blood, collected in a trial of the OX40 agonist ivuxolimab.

The CDR3 nucleotides read TGTGCCAGCAGCTTAGGACATACGAACACCGGGGAGCTGTTTTTT. It translates to CASSLGHTNTGELFF. This rearrangement joins TRBV7-2 to TRBJ2-2; no clear D. Germline values: CDR1 SGHTA, CDR2 FQGNSA. The CDR3 is made up of 15 amino acids. With 1 base removed from V and 0 bases from J, the gap between germline ends came to 6 bases.